This TCR beta chain is from a study of memory CD4+ T cells and cytomegalovirus serostatus. About the study: This sample comes from healthy Belgian adults, roughly nine CMV seropositive, roughly 22 seronegative. Study conclusions and caveats: Each of 65 to 75 CMV-associated TCRbeta sequences occurred in one to five individuals.

This clone is medium-sized by share. Its antigen is as yet unknown. From germline, CDR1 is KGHSH and CDR2 LQKENI. V dropped 3 bases and J dropped 0 bases, with 8 bases sitting between them. The length of the CDR3 is 14 residues. Sequenced by immunoSEQ multiplex PCR; TCRdb stores in-frame clones only, minus some. This table has roughly 60,000 clones, about 81% appearing once. The sort gate was single viable CD3+CD4+CD8-CD45RO+ cells for memory CD4+ T cells. CMV serostatus came from serum IgG against pp150, pp28, p38, p52. CD4+ T cells were isolated by positive magnetic selection. The TCR sequence derives from an adult in good health and CMV-seronegative. This chain joins TRBV18 and TRBJ1-1; the D is unclear. Sample: memory CD4+ T cells from blood. CDR3 loop: CASSPTKLNTEAFF. Written as DNA, the CDR3 is TGTGCCAGCTCACCCACAAAATTGAACACTGAAGCTTTCTTT.